Here is one T cell receptor (beta chain) with its context. The antigen remains undetermined. This entry belongs to a study of T cell responses to AZD1222 COVID-19 vaccine. Study-wide points: Spike was spanned by vaccine-associated CD4 TCRs, which were dominant at 160-218 and 743-854. White British donors predominated, females outnumbered males, and clonal diversity was possibly underestimated. Spike-specific TCR breadth and depth both grew after two AZD1222 doses.

Using immunoSEQ multiplex PCR, the repertoire was profiled, and TCRdb retains in-frame clones only, with some absent. The sample includes over 90,000 clones, about 93% of them seen just once. CDR1 and CDR2 (germline): MNHEY, SMNVEV (reference sequence). This CDR3 contains 18 residues. V was cut by 7 bases and J by 7 bases, with 26 bases left in between. The chain recombines TRBV27 with TRBJ1-6; D possibly corresponds to TRBD1 (5 bases). Sequencing used peripheral blood, obtained 28 days after the second AZD1222 dose. The TCR was taken from an adult who received the AZD1222 COVID-19 vaccine. CDR3 DNA: TGTGCCAGCAAAATCTCTGCACCGATTCAGGGAACGAATTCACCCCTCCACTTT. Residues: CASKISAPIQGTNSPLHF.